This T cell receptor beta chain was identified in a study of T-cell memory formation after mild COVID-19. Turning to the study itself: Clustering of TCRs was largely donor specific. Findings and limits, study-wide: Shrinking CD4+ clones were chiefly CM and EM; CD8+ ones were chiefly EMRA.

cDNA libraries for TCR alpha and TCR beta, carrying sample barcodes and UMIs, came from 5'RACE with constant-segment primers. TCRdb analysed the 5' RACE reads with MiXCR anew, one entry per CDR3 protein. The data show around 140,000 distinct CDR3 sequences, approximately 26% seen once. V was pared by 7 bases and J by 9 bases, with 10 bases between. The CDR3 spans 11 residues. Germline CDR1 SGHAT, CDR2 FQNNGV. In this sample, this clonotype turned up a few times. Its target is not known. Material for sequencing was PBMCs or a T cell subset sorted from them (not recorded which). This receptor was obtained from an adult woman who had mild COVID-19 (a few samples of this study predate the infection). Cell type and time point are not known. The J gene is TRBJ2-1, the V gene TRBV11-2; no reliable D call. The DNA of the CDR3 is TGTGCCAGCAACCGTCCGGGTGAGCAGTTCTTC. Translation gives CASNRPGEQFF.